This T cell receptor beta chain was identified during a study of T cell clonality in common variable immunodeficiency. Sequenced by immunoSEQ multiplex PCR; TCRdb stores in-frame clones only, minus some. This repertoire holds some 52,000 clones, and none appear only once. This clone has more than one count but fewer than ten. The missing CDR3 end, 3 residues past where the read stops, is filled in from the germline J gene. The CDR3 runs to 16 residues. Germline CDR1 is SNHLY and CDR2 is FYNNEI. Trimming removed 8 bases at V and 0 bases at J, with 14 bases between. The origin of this receptor is a person aged 18-70 years in good health. Material: peripheral blood mononuclear cells. This rearrangement joins TRBV2 to TRBJ1-6; tentative D call: TRBD1 (5 bases). The CDR3 protein is CASRGGLSSYNSPLHF. The covered CDR3 bases are TGTGCCAGCCGCGGGGGTCTGAGCTCCTATAATTCACCC.